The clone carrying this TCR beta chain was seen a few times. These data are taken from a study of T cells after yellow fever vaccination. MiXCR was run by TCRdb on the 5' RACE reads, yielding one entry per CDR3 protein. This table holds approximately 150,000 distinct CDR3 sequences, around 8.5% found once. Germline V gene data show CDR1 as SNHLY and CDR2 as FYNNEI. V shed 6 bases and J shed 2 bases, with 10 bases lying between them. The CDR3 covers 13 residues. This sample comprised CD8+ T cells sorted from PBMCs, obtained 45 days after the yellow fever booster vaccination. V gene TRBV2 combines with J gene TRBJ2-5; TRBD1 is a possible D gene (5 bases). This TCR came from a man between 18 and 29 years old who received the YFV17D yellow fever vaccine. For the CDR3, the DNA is TGTGCCAGCAGGCAGGGAAATCAAGAGACCCAGTACTTC. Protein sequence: CASRQGNQETQYF.